Shown below are 25 T cell receptor beta chains from a single sample sequenced in a study of T cell responses to AZD1222 COVID-19 vaccine. Clones were sequenced by immunoSEQ multiplex PCR, and TCRdb holds only the in-frame ones, with some missing. Of approximately 89,000 clones in the sample, about 86% were seen once. Sequencing was performed on peripheral blood, taken 28 days after the second AZD1222 dose. Receptor source: an adult who received the AZD1222 COVID-19 vaccine.

This chain uses TRBV10-3 with TRBJ2-6, with 11 bases matching TRBD1. CDR3 length equals 17 residues. Trimming at V came to 6 bases and at J to 0 bases, leaving 4 bases not matched to a gene. CDR1 and CDR2 from the germline V gene are ENHRY and SYGVKD. The CDR3 loop is CAISRTGGLSGANVLTF. DNA for the CDR3: TGTGCCATCAGCCGGACAGGGGGCCTCTCTGGGGCCAACGTCCTGACTTTC.

The chain carries TRBV5-1 and TRBJ2-1; TRBD2 aligns across 13 bases. The CDR3 is made up of 14 amino acids. The V and J ends lost 5 bases and 6 bases, in that order; junction bases with no gene match: 2. Looked up from germline, CDR1 is SGHRS and CDR2 is YFSETQ. CDR3 bases: TGCGCCAGCAGGGGGACTAGCGGGGCCAATGAGCAGTTCTTC. Translating gives CASRGTSGANEQFF.

This chain connects TRBV4-1 to TRBJ1-3, with a weak D call TRBD1 (5 bases). CDR1 is MGHRA, CDR2 YSYEKL, per germline. Trimming shortened V by 4 bases and J by 4 bases, and 14 bases separated the two germline ends. The CDR3 loop spans 15 amino acids. The CDR3 sequence is CASSPGPGAGNTIYF. For the CDR3, the DNA is TGCGCCAGCAGCCCGGGACCCGGAGCGGGAAACACCATATATTTT.

The chain combines TRBV28 with TRBJ1-3; D may be TRBD1 (6 bases). Germline assignment: CDR1 MDHEN and CDR2 SYDVKM. V was pared by 5 bases and J by 0 bases, with 8 bases between. The CDR3 spans 14 residues. The CDR3 coding sequence is TGTGCCAGCAGTCCGGACAGCTCTGGAAACACCATATATTTT. This codes for CASSPDSSGNTIYF.

The chain uses TRBV6-5 and TRBJ1-5; weak D call: TRBD1 (6 bases). Per germline, CDR1 MNHEY and CDR2 SVGAGI. Trimming pared 4 bases from V and 4 bases from J, leaving 8 bases between. The CDR3 totals 13 residues. The CDR3 DNA is TGTGCCAGCAGTTCGACAGGAAATCAGCCCCAGCATTTT. It translates to CASSSTGNQPQHF.

Only one count was recorded for this clone. The rearrangement joins TRBV6-5 to TRBJ2-5; 11 bases fit TRBD2. The CDR3 contains 15 residues. With V trimmed by 7 bases and J by 3 bases, 7 bases remained unmatched. Germline V lookup: CDR1 MNHEY, CDR2 SVGAGI. This CDR3 reads CASTWGSGREETQYF. The CDR3 DNA is TGTGCCAGCACCTGGGGTAGCGGGAGGGAAGAGACCCAGTACTTC.

This clone was observed a handful of times. This sequence joins TRBV10-1 and TRBJ2-7; D is possibly TRBD1 (5 bases). The germline V gene has CDR1 WNHNN and CDR2 SYGVQD (reference sequence). Trimming cost V 5 bases and J 0 bases, with 11 bases left between them. This CDR3 region has 14 residues. DNA for the CDR3: TGCGCCAGCAGTAAAGACAGCAGCTCCTACGAGCAGTACTTC. Its translation: CASSKDSSSYEQYF.

The J gene is TRBJ2-7, the V gene TRBV10-2; D perhaps matches TRBD2 (5 bases). The V end lost 5 bases, the J end lost 3 bases, and 20 bases lay between the germline ends. Germline CDR1 is WSHSY and CDR2 is SAAADI. The CDR3 contains 16 residues. The CDR3 sequence: CASSSLRGLDLYEQYF. CDR3 nucleotides: TGCGCCAGCAGTTCCCTGCGCGGGCTAGACCTCTACGAGCAGTACTTC.

This chain connects TRBV5-5 to TRBJ2-7, with TRBD1 matching over 8 bases. CDR1 SGHKS and CDR2 YYEKEE come from the germline V gene (reference sequence). J gave up 3 bases and V 1 base, and 6 bases lay outside the gene matches. The CDR3 covers 15 residues. CDR3 coding DNA: TGTGCCAGCAGCTTGACCTGGACAGGGAGCTACGAGCAGTACTTC. This gives the protein CASSLTWTGSYEQYF. The full variable domain, completed using reference TRBV5-5 and TRBJ2-7, is DAGVTQSPTHLIKTRGQQVTLRCSPISGHKSVSWYQQVLGQGPQFIFQYYEKEERGRGNFPDRFSARQFPNYSSELNVNALLLGDSALYLCASSLTWTGSYEQYFGPGTRLTVT.

The chain has TRBV19 and TRBJ2-5; 10 nucleotides line up with TRBD2. The CDR3 has 15 residues. With V trimmed by 3 bases and J by 3 bases, 4 bases remained unmatched. Per germline, CDR1 LNHDA and CDR2 SQIVND (reference sequence). Written as DNA, the CDR3 is TGTGCCAGTAGTATGGCTAGCGGGGGAAAAGAGACCCAGTACTTC. Its protein is CASSMASGGKETQYF.

V and J are TRBV10-3 and TRBJ1-2; TRBD1 is a possible D gene (6 bases). From germline, CDR1 is ENHRY and CDR2 SYGVKD. V dropped 6 bases and J dropped 2 bases, with 13 bases sitting between them. The CDR3 covers 14 residues. The CDR3 sequence is CAISIQGSNYGYTF. The CDR3, as DNA: TGTGCCATCAGCATACAGGGTTCCAACTATGGCTACACCTTC.

This clone was detected only once. The chain carries TRBV30 and TRBJ1-6; 7 nucleotides match TRBD1. The CDR3 extends over 15 amino acids. V lost 3 bases, J lost 7 bases, and 9 bases stayed unmatched. Germline CDR1 is GTSNPN and CDR2 is SVGIG (reference sequence). The CDR3 region is CAWRGGGTANSPLHF. CDR3 in DNA: TGTGCCTGGAGAGGAGGGGGCACCGCCAATTCACCCCTCCACTTT.

This clone was picked up one time. This chain joins TRBV2 and TRBJ1-3; D is possibly TRBD1 (5 bases). The V gene lost 5 bases and the J gene lost 7 bases, with 12 bases spanning the gap. The CDR3 extends over 13 amino acids. Looked up from germline, CDR1 is SNHLY and CDR2 is FYNNEI. CDR3 region: CASSQGQRNTIYF. The CDR3 DNA sequence: TGTGCCAGCAGTCAGGGTCAGAGGAACACCATATATTTT.

The chain joins TRBV28 to TRBJ1-4; no reliable D call. This CDR3 has 15 amino acids. Looked up from germline, CDR1 is MDHEN and CDR2 is SYDVKM. Trimming stripped 1 base from V and 4 bases from J, with 10 bases between. In nucleotides, the CDR3 is TGTGCCAGCAGTTTATATGTGGGCAGTAATGAAAAACTGTTTTTT. Translated, it gives CASSLYVGSNEKLFF.

This chain joins TRBV27 and TRBJ1-1; 9 bases map to TRBD1. The CDR3 totals 15 residues. V shed 3 bases, J shed 1 base, and the junction held 3 bases outside the gene matches. Germline CDR1 is MNHEY and CDR2 is SMNVEV (reference sequence). The CDR3: CASSFGQGTNTEAFF. Here the CDR3 DNA reads TGTGCCAGCAGTTTTGGACAGGGGACGAACACTGAAGCTTTCTTT.

The rearrangement joins TRBV11-2 to TRBJ1-1; the D is unclear. The CDR3 length is 12 residues. The germline CDR1 and CDR2 sequences are SGHAT and FQNNGV. The V end was cut by 5 bases, the J end by 5 bases, with 9 bases between. For the CDR3, the DNA is TGTGCCAGCAGCCCGGTTGGGACTGAAGCTTTCTTT. It encodes CASSPVGTEAFF.

V and J are TRBV28 and TRBJ2-3; 8 nucleotides agree with TRBD2. The CDR3 runs 17 residues. V shed 7 bases and J 0 bases; nucleotides not matched to a gene: 12. Germline loops: CDR1 MDHEN, CDR2 SYDVKM. CDR3 sequence reads: CASTGVAGRPSTDTQYF. CDR3 nucleotides: TGTGCCAGCACAGGGGTAGCGGGACGCCCTAGCACAGATACGCAGTATTTT.

The chain employs TRBV7-3 and TRBJ2-5; possible D gene TRBD2, 6 bases. The CDR3 sequence is 13 residues long. From germline, CDR1 is SGHTA and CDR2 FQGTGA. V lost 5 bases and J 4 bases, leaving 11 bases between the germline ends. CDR3 in amino acids: CASSRGGGETQYF. The CDR3 nucleotides read TGTGCCAGCAGCCGGGGAGGCGGAGAGACCCAGTACTTC.

The chain uses TRBV30 and TRBJ2-3; D call uncertain. This CDR3 region has 11 residues. Trimming removed 1 base from V and 6 bases from J, with 5 bases in between. Germline V lookup: CDR1 GTSNPN, CDR2 SVGIG (reference sequence). Here the CDR3 reads CAWSEGDTQYF. The CDR3 coding sequence is TGTGCCTGGAGTGAAGGGGATACGCAGTATTTT. Complete variable domain (other parts from reference TRBV30 and TRBJ2-3): SQTIHQWPATLVQPVGSPLSLECTVEGTSNPNLYWYRQAAGRGLQLLFYSVGIGQISSEVPQNLSASRPQDRQFILSSKKLLLSDSGFYLCAWSEGDTQYFGPGTRLTVL.

J is TRBJ2-7 and V is TRBV7-9; D might be TRBD2 (7 bases). CDR3 length: 15 amino acids. Trimming took 2 bases from V and 3 from J, leaving 14 bases between them. Germline V lookup: CDR1 SEHNR, CDR2 FQNEAQ (reference sequence). CDR3 sequence (DNA): TGTGCCAGCAGCTTAAGGGGCGGGGGCAGCTACGAGCAGTACTTC. It yields the protein CASSLRGGGSYEQYF.

The sample holds one count of this clone. The CDR3 region is CASTSSGPIYEQYF. In DNA, the CDR3 is TGTGCCAGCACCTCCAGCGGGCCGATCTACGAGCAGTACTTC. The V gene is TRBV28, the J gene TRBJ2-7; possible D gene TRBD2, 6 bases. CDR3 size: 14 residues. Germline CDR1 reads MDHEN; CDR2 reads SYDVKM. The V and J ends lost 7 bases and 3 bases respectively, with 16 bases between them.

This sequence joins TRBV7-9 and TRBJ1-2, with D uncertain. V was clipped by 0 bases and J by 9 bases, with 14 bases between them. The length of the CDR3 is 14 residues. CDR1 and CDR2 (germline): SEHNR, FQNEAQ (reference sequence). CDR3 DNA: TGTGCCAGCAGCTTAGCAGCGCGGTTTATGCGCTACACCTTC. It codes for CASSLAARFMRYTF.

This chain joins TRBV4-1 and TRBJ2-1; D remains ambiguous. Germline lookup yields CDR1 MGHRA and CDR2 YSYEKL. The germline V and J ends were trimmed by 3 bases and 0 bases, with 9 bases remaining between them. The CDR3 covers 15 residues. CDR3: CASSQGKSSYNEQFF. As DNA, the CDR3 is TGCGCCAGCAGCCAGGGTAAAAGCTCCTACAATGAGCAGTTCTTC.

The genes are TRBV21-1 and TRBJ2-1; TRBD2 is taken as the D call from the table, unchecked against the DNA. TRBV21-1 is a recognized pseudogene. The CDR3 contains 15 residues. CDR3 nucleotides: TGTGCCAGCAGCAAAGGACTAGCGCCCAACAATGAGCAGTTCTTC. Its protein product is CASSKGLAPNNEQFF.

This chain joins TRBV5-1 and TRBJ2-5; 9 bases map to TRBD2. The J segment lost 1 base and the V segment lost 2 bases, leaving 0 bases of the junction unmatched. The germline V gene encodes CDR1 SGHRS and CDR2 YFSETQ. There are 14 residues in the CDR3. The CDR3 reads CASSLAGGQETQYF. CDR3 in DNA: TGCGCCAGCAGCTTAGCGGGAGGCCAAGAGACCCAGTACTTC.